These T cell receptor beta chains were read from a single sample in a study of long-term antiretroviral therapy in people with HIV. TCRdb keeps only in-frame clones here, not all; method: immunoSEQ multiplex PCR. The sample holds 16,000 or so clones, roughly 90% seen once. The material sequenced was unsorted PBMCs, taken 0.7 years before starting antiretroviral therapy. The receptors derive from a man aged 45-65 years with HIV. Both conserved end residues are part of each CDR3. A D gene is named only where the DNA matches it firmly. For some rows the clone size is stated as once, few or many, or as a class when expanded; others skip it.

V gene: TRBV9
J gene: TRBJ1-2
clone size: -
D gene: -
CDR3 protein: CASSVGTAGRNYGYTF
CDR3 DNA: TGTGCCAGCAGCGTAGGGACAGCCGGCCGTAACTATGGCTACACCTTC

V gene: TRBV2
J gene: TRBJ2-7
clone size: once
D gene: -
CDR3 protein: CASSRGNTYEQYF
CDR3 DNA: TGTGCCAGCAGTCGCGGCAATACCTACGAGCAGTACTTC

V gene: TRBV6-6
J gene: TRBJ2-2
clone size: -
D gene: -
CDR3 protein: CASSYSAGELFF
CDR3 DNA: TGTGCCAGCAGTTACTCTGCCGGGGAGCTGTTTTTT

V gene: TRBV29-1
J gene: TRBJ1-1
clone size: -
D gene: TRBD1
CDR3 protein: CSVEGTGGFTEAFF
CDR3 DNA: TGCAGCGTTGAGGGGACAGGGGGCTTCACTGAAGCTTTCTTT

V gene: TRBV7-7
J gene: TRBJ2-5
clone size: -
D gene: -
CDR3 protein: CASSFTGLQETQYF
CDR3 DNA: TGTGCTAGCAGTTTTACCGGGTTACAAGAGACCCAGTACTTC

V gene: TRBV11-3
J gene: TRBJ1-3
clone size: once
D gene: -
CDR3 protein: CASSLNRAGNTIYF
CDR3 DNA: TGTGCCAGCAGCTTGAACAGGGCTGGAAACACCATATATTTT

V gene: TRBV5-1
J gene: TRBJ1-1
clone size: -
D gene: TRBD1
CDR3 protein: CASSSRTGDTEAFF
CDR3 DNA: TGCGCCAGCAGCTCAAGGACAGGGGACACTGAAGCTTTCTTT

V gene: TRBV7-9
J gene: TRBJ2-3
clone size: -
D gene: -
CDR3 protein: CASSSTRVGATDTQYF
CDR3 DNA: TGTGCCAGCAGCTCAACACGGGTTGGGGCCACAGATACGCAGTATTTT

V gene: TRBV18
J gene: TRBJ2-7
clone size: -
D gene: TRBD1
CDR3 protein: CASSQGQGSYEQYF
CDR3 DNA: TGTGCCAGCTCACAGGGACAGGGGTCCTACGAGCAGTACTTC

V gene: TRBV6-4
J gene: TRBJ2-1
clone size: few
D gene: TRBD2
CDR3 protein: CASKFSGSSGEQFF
CDR3 DNA: TGTGCCAGCAAATTTAGCGGGAGCTCGGGTGAGCAGTTCTTC

V gene: TRBV30
J gene: TRBJ2-5
clone size: -
D gene: TRBD1
CDR3 protein: CACATVKGAAKETQYF
CDR3 DNA: TGTGCCTGCGCAACGGTTAAGGGGGCGGCCAAAGAGACCCAGTACTTC

V gene: TRBV5-8
J gene: TRBJ1-2
clone size: -
D gene: -
CDR3 protein: CASSFRRSNLLFGYTF
CDR3 DNA: TGTGCCAGCAGCTTTCGGAGGAGTAACCTCCTTTTCGGCTACACCTTC

V gene: TRBV30
J gene: TRBJ2-2
clone size: -
D gene: -
CDR3 protein: CARYRRLGYPTGELFF
CDR3 DNA: TGTGCCCGGTACCGAAGACTGGGCTACCCCACCGGGGAGCTGTTTTTT

V gene: TRBV5-5
J gene: TRBJ2-7
clone size: -
D gene: TRBD2
CDR3 protein: CASSFGLAGAYEQYF
CDR3 DNA: TGTGCCAGCAGCTTTGGACTAGCGGGCGCCTACGAGCAGTACTTC

V gene: TRBV2
J gene: TRBJ2-7
clone size: few
D gene: TRBD1
CDR3 protein: CASRRDRASYEQYF
CDR3 DNA: TGTGCCAGCAGGAGGGACAGGGCCTCCTACGAGCAGTACTTC

V gene: TRBV7-2
J gene: TRBJ1-1
clone size: -
D gene: TRBD1
CDR3 protein: CASSLGRTGEAFF
CDR3 DNA: TGTGCCAGCAGCTTAGGGAGGACAGGGGAAGCTTTCTTT

V gene: TRBV5-1
J gene: TRBJ2-6
clone size: -
D gene: -
CDR3 protein: CASSFHTPETGANVLTF
CDR3 DNA: TGCGCCAGCAGCTTTCATACCCCGGAGACTGGGGCCAACGTCCTGACTTTC

V gene: TRBV15
J gene: TRBJ1-1
clone size: -
D gene: -
CDR3 protein: CATSRDVNTEAFF
CDR3 DNA: TGTGCCACCAGCAGAGATGTGAACACTGAAGCTTTCTTT

V gene: TRBV7-9
J gene: TRBJ2-2
clone size: few
D gene: TRBD2
CDR3 protein: CASSLTGGFTGELFF
CDR3 DNA: TGTGCCAGCAGCTTAACGGGGGGATTCACCGGGGAGCTGTTTTTT

V gene: TRBV5-4
J gene: TRBJ2-1
clone size: -
D gene: TRBD2
CDR3 protein: CASSPPSGRLREQFF
CDR3 DNA: TGTGCCAGCAGCCCCCCTAGCGGGAGATTACGGGAGCAGTTCTTC

V gene: TRBV7-9
J gene: TRBJ1-2
clone size: -
D gene: TRBD1
CDR3 protein: CASSLAKADREKGYTF
CDR3 DNA: TGTGCCAGCAGCTTAGCTAAAGCGGACAGGGAAAAAGGCTACACCTTC

V gene: TRBV19
J gene: TRBJ2-7
clone size: -
D gene: TRBD2
CDR3 protein: CASSLGLAGYEQYF
CDR3 DNA: TGTGCCAGTAGCCTCGGACTAGCGGGATACGAGCAGTACTTC

V gene: TRBV7-9
J gene: TRBJ2-1
clone size: -
D gene: -
CDR3 protein: CASSIGLSRSYNEQFF
CDR3 DNA: TGTGCCAGCAGCATCGGACTTTCTCGCTCCTACAATGAGCAGTTCTTC

V gene: TRBV10-3
J gene: TRBJ2-5
clone size: -
D gene: -
CDR3 protein: CAISESGGQETQYF
CDR3 DNA: TGTGCCATCAGTGAGTCCGGCGGCCAAGAGACCCAGTACTTC

V gene: TRBV6-1
J gene: TRBJ2-2
clone size: -
D gene: TRBD2
CDR3 protein: CASSERLAGDYNTGELFF
CDR3 DNA: TGTGCCAGCAGCGAAAGACTAGCGGGAGATTACAACACCGGGGAGCTGTTTTTT

V gene: TRBV7-2
J gene: TRBJ1-2
clone size: -
D gene: TRBD1
CDR3 protein: CASNNRDRAIYGYTF
CDR3 DNA: TGTGCCAGCAATAACCGGGACAGGGCTATCTATGGCTACACCTTC

V gene: TRBV5-6
J gene: TRBJ1-6
clone size: -
D gene: TRBD1
CDR3 protein: CASSRTGESHSPLHF
CDR3 DNA: TGTGCCAGCAGCCGGACAGGGGAATCTCATTCACCCCTCCACTTT

V gene: TRBV6-1
J gene: TRBJ2-5
clone size: -
D gene: -
CDR3 protein: CASTGSGSETQYF
CDR3 DNA: TGTGCCAGCACCGGGAGCGGGTCGGAGACCCAGTACTTC

V gene: TRBV14
J gene: TRBJ1-1
clone size: few
D gene: -
CDR3 protein: CASSQYEVTEAFF
CDR3 DNA: TGTGCCAGCAGCCAGTATGAGGTCACTGAAGCTTTCTTT

V gene: TRBV18
J gene: TRBJ2-7
clone size: -
D gene: TRBD1
CDR3 protein: CASSPKDRESYEQYF
CDR3 DNA: TGTGCCAGCTCACCCAAGGACAGGGAGTCCTACGAGCAGTACTTC

V gene: TRBV6-6
J gene: TRBJ2-7
clone size: -
D gene: TRBD2
CDR3 protein: CASSYSGSGTYEQYF
CDR3 DNA: TGTGCCAGCAGTTACTCTGGCAGCGGGACCTACGAGCAGTACTTC

V gene: TRBV7-9
J gene: TRBJ2-7
clone size: -
D gene: -
CDR3 protein: CASSSGQDYEQYF
CDR3 DNA: TGTGCCAGCAGCTCAGGACAAGACTACGAGCAGTACTTC

V gene: TRBV11-2
J gene: TRBJ2-3
clone size: -
D gene: TRBD2
CDR3 protein: CASSLHGGTSGRVPDTQYF
CDR3 DNA: TGTGCCAGCAGCTTACACGGAGGAACTAGCGGGAGGGTTCCAGATACGCAGTATTTT

V gene: TRBV6-5
J gene: TRBJ2-2
clone size: -
D gene: TRBD1
CDR3 protein: CASSYSAGGVTGELFF
CDR3 DNA: TGTGCCAGCAGTTACAGCGCAGGGGGCGTCACCGGGGAGCTGTTTTTT

V gene: TRBV5-1
J gene: TRBJ2-7
clone size: -
D gene: -
CDR3 protein: CASSQYREPPQEQYF
CDR3 DNA: TGCGCCAGCAGCCAGTACAGGGAACCCCCTCAAGAGCAGTACTTC

V gene: TRBV19
J gene: TRBJ1-1
clone size: once
D gene: -
CDR3 protein: CASSATDGNTEAFF
CDR3 DNA: TGTGCCAGTAGCGCAACGGACGGGAACACTGAAGCTTTCTTT

V gene: TRBV7-9
J gene: TRBJ1-1
clone size: -
D gene: -
CDR3 protein: CASSLEFGTEAFF
CDR3 DNA: TGTGCCAGCAGTTTGGAGTTCGGCACTGAAGCTTTCTTT

V gene: TRBV7-8
J gene: TRBJ2-2
clone size: -
D gene: TRBD1
CDR3 protein: CASSPQGPGTGELFF
CDR3 DNA: TGTGCCAGCAGCCCACAGGGGCCGGGCACCGGGGAGCTGTTTTTT

V gene: TRBV5-4
J gene: TRBJ2-1
clone size: -
D gene: -
CDR3 protein: CASSLGGQGLNNEQFF
CDR3 DNA: TGTGCCAGCAGCTTGGGGGGCCAGGGGTTGAACAATGAGCAGTTCTTC

V gene: TRBV7-8
J gene: TRBJ2-7
clone size: -
D gene: TRBD2
CDR3 protein: CASSSGLAGNYEQYF
CDR3 DNA: TGTGCCAGCAGCTCTGGACTAGCAGGGAACTACGAGCAGTACTTC

V gene: TRBV23-1
J gene: TRBJ2-2
clone size: -
D gene: -
CDR3 protein: CASSPTRSLELFF
CDR3 DNA: TGCGCCAGCAGTCCGACCCGCTCCTTGGAGCTGTTTTTT

V gene: TRBV30
J gene: TRBJ2-5
clone size: few
D gene: -
CDR3 protein: CAWGTSGETQYF
CDR3 DNA: TGTGCCTGGGGAACAAGCGGGGAGACCCAGTACTTC

V gene: TRBV6-5
J gene: TRBJ1-3
clone size: -
D gene: -
CDR3 protein: CASSYGAASGNTIYF
CDR3 DNA: TGTGCCAGCAGTTACGGAGCCGCCTCTGGAAACACCATATATTTT

V gene: TRBV4-3
J gene: TRBJ2-3
clone size: once
D gene: -
CDR3 protein: CASSQDLPGARDTQYF
CDR3 DNA: TGCGCCAGCAGCCAAGATTTGCCGGGGGCCCGAGATACGCAGTATTTT

V gene: TRBV6-4
J gene: TRBJ2-1
clone size: -
D gene: TRBD2
CDR3 protein: CASSALPAGLAAHEQFF
CDR3 DNA: TGTGCCAGCAGTGCTCTTCCCGCGGGACTAGCGGCACATGAGCAGTTCTTC

V gene: TRBV2
J gene: TRBJ2-5
clone size: -
D gene: TRBD2
CDR3 protein: CANSLIAGVGETQYF
CDR3 DNA: TGTGCCAACTCGCTTATTGCGGGAGTGGGAGAGACCCAGTACTTC

V gene: TRBV2
J gene: TRBJ2-1
clone size: -
D gene: TRBD1
CDR3 protein: CASTEDRGGYNEQFF
CDR3 DNA: TGTGCCAGCACAGAGGACAGGGGCGGATACAATGAGCAGTTCTTC

V gene: TRBV11-1
J gene: TRBJ2-7
clone size: -
D gene: -
CDR3 protein: CASSLSWVNYEQYF
CDR3 DNA: TGTGCCAGCAGCCTGAGTTGGGTTAACTACGAGCAGTACTTC

V gene: TRBV5-1
J gene: TRBJ2-7
clone size: -
D gene: -
CDR3 protein: CASSFSTGGGYEQYF
CDR3 DNA: TGCGCCAGCAGCTTCAGTACGGGGGGCGGGTACGAGCAGTACTTC

V gene: TRBV25-1
J gene: TRBJ1-2
clone size: -
D gene: -
CDR3 protein: CASQRNYGYTF
CDR3 DNA: TGTGCCAGCCAACGGAACTATGGCTACACCTTC

V gene: TRBV9
J gene: TRBJ2-1
clone size: -
D gene: TRBD2
CDR3 protein: CASSGSGNSYNEQFF
CDR3 DNA: TGTGCCAGCAGCGGGAGCGGGAACTCCTACAATGAGCAGTTCTTC

V gene: TRBV5-1
J gene: TRBJ1-6
clone size: -
D gene: TRBD1
CDR3 protein: CASRQGQAVSGNSPLHF
CDR3 DNA: TGCGCCAGCAGACAGGGACAGGCCGTCTCGGGTAATTCACCCCTCCACTTT

V gene: TRBV19
J gene: TRBJ1-1
clone size: -
D gene: -
CDR3 protein: CASSIGQKNTEAFF
CDR3 DNA: TGTGCCAGTAGTATAGGACAGAAGAACACTGAAGCTTTCTTT

V gene: TRBV6-5
J gene: TRBJ2-3
clone size: -
D gene: -
CDR3 protein: CASSRVFSTDTQYF
CDR3 DNA: TGTGCCAGCAGCAGGGTTTTTAGCACAGATACGCAGTATTTT

V gene: TRBV10-1
J gene: TRBJ2-5
clone size: -
D gene: -
CDR3 protein: CASSERADRQETQYF
CDR3 DNA: TGCGCCAGCAGTGAGCGGGCCGACCGCCAAGAGACCCAGTACTTC

V gene: TRBV7-9
J gene: TRBJ2-7
clone size: -
D gene: -
CDR3 protein: CASSFPLVGGRGEQYF
CDR3 DNA: TGTGCCAGCAGCTTTCCCCTCGTGGGGGGCCGGGGCGAGCAGTACTTC

V gene: TRBV5-1
J gene: TRBJ1-6
clone size: -
D gene: -
CDR3 protein: CASSLAASSYNSPLHF
CDR3 DNA: TGCGCCAGCAGCTTGGCTGCGAGCTCCTATAATTCACCCCTCCACTTT

V gene: TRBV4-2
J gene: TRBJ2-2
clone size: -
D gene: TRBD2
CDR3 protein: CASSQDDAGGFTGELFF
CDR3 DNA: TGTGCCAGCAGCCAAGATGACGCGGGAGGGTTCACCGGGGAGCTGTTTTTT